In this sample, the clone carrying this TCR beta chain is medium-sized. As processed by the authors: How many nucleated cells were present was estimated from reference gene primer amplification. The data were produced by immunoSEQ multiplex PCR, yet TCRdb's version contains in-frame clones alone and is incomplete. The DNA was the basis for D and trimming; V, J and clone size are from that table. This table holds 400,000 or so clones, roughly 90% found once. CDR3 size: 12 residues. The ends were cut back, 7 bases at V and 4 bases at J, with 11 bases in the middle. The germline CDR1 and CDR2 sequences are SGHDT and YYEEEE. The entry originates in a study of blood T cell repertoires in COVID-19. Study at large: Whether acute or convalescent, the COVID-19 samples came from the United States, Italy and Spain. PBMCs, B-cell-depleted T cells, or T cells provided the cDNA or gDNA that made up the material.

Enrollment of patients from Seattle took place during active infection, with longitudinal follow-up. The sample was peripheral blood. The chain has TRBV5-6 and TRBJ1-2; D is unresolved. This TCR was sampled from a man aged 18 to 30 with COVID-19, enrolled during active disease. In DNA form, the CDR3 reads TGTGCCAGCTGTCCGGGTGGCTATGGCTACACCTTC. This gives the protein CASCPGGYGYTF.